This TCR beta chain was recovered during a study of STAT3 mutations in large granular lymphocyte leukemia. Overall study context: Among longitudinally sequenced T-LGLL patients, roughly half had canonical activating STAT3 mutations detected.

The table came from immunoSEQ multiplex PCR; TCRdb's copy has only in-frame clones and leaves some out. The table lists about 3,800 clones, about 39% of them singletons. This clone was observed a handful of times. Antigen: not known. Study-level points and caveats: Every T-cell large granular lymphocyte leukemia patient had at least one immunodominant TCR beta clonotype. TCR clonotype switching after therapy occurred in about 30% of the 18 patients.

The J segment lost 7 bases and the V segment lost 4 bases, leaving 13 bases of the junction unmatched. CDR3 length: 16 residues. Germline CDR1 and CDR2: SEHNR and FQNEAQ (reference sequence). Input material: peripheral blood mononuclear cells. The genes are TRBV7-9 and TRBJ2-1; 7 bases agree with TRBD2. The receptor was isolated from a man aged 55 to 70 with T-cell large granular lymphocyte leukemia. Some clones in this sample may be carry-over from other donors' samples. CDR3 nucleotide sequence: TGTGCCAGCAGCTCCAGCTCCCTAGCGGTCGGGAATGAGCAGTTCTTC. This encodes CASSSSSLAVGNEQFF.